The T cell receptor (beta chain) under discussion was sequenced for a study of blood T cell repertoires in COVID-19. Libraries were prepared by immunoSEQ multiplex PCR; TCRdb keeps only in-frame clonotypes and omits some of them. The sample carries tens of thousands of clones, around nine tenths recorded once. Germline CDR1 reads KGHSH; CDR2 reads LQKENI. The CDR3 covers 16 residues. V lost 0 bases and J 7 bases, leaving 15 bases between the germline ends. V is TRBV18 and J is TRBJ1-4; possible D gene TRBD1, 6 bases. The sample comprised peripheral blood. The sequence was collected from a man aged 60 to 75 with acute or convalescent COVID-19. The CDR3 nucleotides are TGTGCCAGCTCACCACCGATTCAGGGGTTGGGTGAAAAACTGTTTTTT. Its translation: CASSPPIQGLGEKLFF.